This is a list of T cell receptor beta chains from one sample in a study of lymphopenia after photon versus proton radiotherapy. Only in-frame clones appear in the TCRdb table, and some are missing; sequencing was by immunoSEQ multiplex PCR. The sample yields around 30,000 clones, about 87% seen once. The material was peripheral blood, obtained from a patient treated with proton-based radiotherapy. These receptors were obtained from a woman aged 70-85 years with pancreatic cancer. Each CDR3 is given with its conserved first and last residue. The order of the fields is J gene, V gene, clone size, D gene, CDR3 protein, CDR3 DNA. The D gene is left open where the match is weak. Expanded clones get a size class; other rows say once, few or many, or leave the size out.

J gene: TRBJ2-1; V gene: TRBV25-1; clone size: once; D gene: TRBD2; CDR3 protein: CASSDPTGGIYNEQFF; CDR3 DNA: TGTGCCAGCAGTGACCCCACGGGAGGGATATACAATGAGCAGTTCTTC
J gene: TRBJ2-6; V gene: TRBV28; clone size: few; D gene: .; CDR3 protein: CASAPRRASGANVLTF; CDR3 DNA: TGTGCCAGCGCCCCGAGGAGGGCTTCTGGGGCCAACGTCCTGACTTTC
J gene: TRBJ1-1; V gene: TRBV4-1; clone size: few; D gene: TRBD1; CDR3 protein: CASTSDRGQMGAFF; CDR3 DNA: TGCGCCAGCACCTCAGACAGGGGGCAAATGGGAGCTTTCTTT
J gene: TRBJ2-5; V gene: TRBV27; clone size: .; D gene: TRBD2; CDR3 protein: CASRAGGLVTQYF; CDR3 DNA: TGTGCCAGCAGGGCGGGAGGTCTCGTGACCCAGTACTTC
J gene: TRBJ2-1; V gene: TRBV27; clone size: .; D gene: TRBD2; CDR3 protein: CASSFGAESGTSGSNEQFF; CDR3 DNA: TGTGCCAGCAGTTTTGGGGCCGAGTCCGGGACTAGCGGGAGCAATGAGCAGTTCTTC
J gene: TRBJ2-1; V gene: TRBV5-1; clone size: once; D gene: TRBD2; CDR3 protein: CASSSTSGRYEQFF; CDR3 DNA: TGCGCCAGCAGCTCGACTAGCGGGAGGTATGAGCAGTTCTTC
J gene: TRBJ2-7; V gene: TRBV28; clone size: .; D gene: TRBD1; CDR3 protein: CASSAGTGHDEQYF; CDR3 DNA: TGTGCCAGCAGTGCCGGGACAGGGCACGACGAGCAGTACTTC
J gene: TRBJ1-4; V gene: TRBV27; clone size: .; D gene: .; CDR3 protein: CASRLWGTDEKLFF; CDR3 DNA: TGTGCCAGCAGGCTGTGGGGAACCGACGAAAAACTGTTTTTT
J gene: TRBJ2-7; V gene: TRBV28; clone size: .; D gene: .; CDR3 protein: CASSYEAVPAYEQYF; CDR3 DNA: TGTGCCAGCAGTTATGAAGCGGTTCCCGCCTACGAGCAGTACTTC
J gene: TRBJ2-2; V gene: TRBV19; clone size: .; D gene: .; CDR3 protein: CASSISGSISGELFF; CDR3 DNA: TGTGCCAGTAGTATTTCAGGAAGTATCTCCGGGGAGCTGTTTTTT
J gene: TRBJ2-7; V gene: TRBV30; clone size: .; D gene: .; CDR3 protein: CAWTLGQLTYEQYF; CDR3 DNA: TGTGCCTGGACCCTCGGACAGCTTACCTACGAGCAGTACTTC
J gene: TRBJ2-5; V gene: TRBV7-2; clone size: .; D gene: .; CDR3 protein: CASSSGLTGTQETQYF; CDR3 DNA: TGTGCCAGCAGCTCCGGGCTGACAGGAACTCAAGAGACCCAGTACTTC
J gene: TRBJ1-2; V gene: TRBV10-1; clone size: .; D gene: .; CDR3 protein: CASSEGEGDYGYTF; CDR3 DNA: TGCGCCAGCAGTGAGGGGGAAGGTGACTATGGCTACACCTTC
J gene: TRBJ2-2; V gene: TRBV11-3; clone size: .; D gene: TRBD2; CDR3 protein: CASSLERLAGGLGELFF; CDR3 DNA: TGTGCCAGCAGCTTGGAAAGACTAGCGGGAGGGCTCGGGGAGCTGTTTTTT
J gene: TRBJ1-1; V gene: TRBV4-2; clone size: once; D gene: .; CDR3 protein: CASSLRGGVGNTEAFF; CDR3 DNA: TGTGCCAGCAGCCTCCGGGGGGGAGTAGGGAACACTGAAGCTTTCTTT
J gene: TRBJ2-2; V gene: TRBV11-3; clone size: .; D gene: .; CDR3 protein: CASSLDRAGLGTGELFF; CDR3 DNA: TGTGCCAGCAGCTTGGATCGCGCCGGGCTGGGGACCGGGGAGCTGTTTTTT
J gene: TRBJ2-1; V gene: TRBV4-3; clone size: medium-sized; D gene: TRBD2; CDR3 protein: CASSQDASGKVEQFF; CDR3 DNA: TGCGCCAGCAGCCAAGATGCTAGCGGGAAGGTTGAGCAGTTCTTC
J gene: TRBJ2-1; V gene: TRBV27; clone size: .; D gene: TRBD2; CDR3 protein: CASSLPLGRHNEQFF; CDR3 DNA: TGTGCCAGCAGTTTACCCCTCGGGAGGCACAATGAGCAGTTCTTC
J gene: TRBJ2-1; V gene: TRBV6-6; clone size: .; D gene: TRBD2; CDR3 protein: CASTHPAGAYNEQFF; CDR3 DNA: TGTGCCAGCACCCACCCAGCGGGAGCTTACAATGAGCAGTTCTTC
J gene: TRBJ2-7; V gene: TRBV6-1; clone size: .; D gene: .; CDR3 protein: CASSNYYEQYF; CDR3 DNA: TGTGCCAGCAGTAATTACTACGAGCAGTACTTC
J gene: TRBJ1-1; V gene: TRBV30; clone size: .; D gene: .; CDR3 protein: CAWSLTLTANTEAFF; CDR3 DNA: TGTGCCTGGAGTTTAACCTTGACAGCAAACACTGAAGCTTTCTTT
J gene: TRBJ1-5; V gene: TRBV6-6; clone size: .; D gene: TRBD1; CDR3 protein: CASTGQGSLQPQHF; CDR3 DNA: TGTGCCAGCACAGGACAGGGGTCACTTCAGCCCCAGCATTTT
J gene: TRBJ2-2; V gene: TRBV5-4; clone size: .; D gene: TRBD2; CDR3 protein: CASSAVRDGSGRSTGELFF; CDR3 DNA: TGTGCCAGCAGCGCAGTTAGAGACGGTAGCGGGAGGAGCACCGGGGAGCTGTTTTTT
J gene: TRBJ2-1; V gene: TRBV11-2; clone size: .; D gene: .; CDR3 protein: CASSTVQGPYNEQFF; CDR3 DNA: TGTGCCAGCAGCACAGTCCAGGGGCCCTACAATGAGCAGTTCTTC
J gene: TRBJ2-1; V gene: TRBV7-5; clone size: .; D gene: .; CDR3 protein: CASSLESSGRPYEQFF; CDR3 DNA: TGTGCCAGCAGCTTAGAGTCCAGCGGGAGGCCCTATGAGCAGTTCTTC
J gene: TRBJ2-7; V gene: TRBV15; clone size: .; D gene: .; CDR3 protein: CATSGQSNYEQYF; CDR3 DNA: TGTGCCACCAGCGGTCAAAGTAACTACGAGCAGTACTTC
J gene: TRBJ2-3; V gene: TRBV9; clone size: .; D gene: TRBD2; CDR3 protein: CASSVWASGSTDTQYF; CDR3 DNA: TGTGCCAGCAGCGTATGGGCTAGCGGATCCACAGATACGCAGTATTTT
J gene: TRBJ1-2; V gene: TRBV19; clone size: .; D gene: .; CDR3 protein: CASSIDSSALGGYGYTF; CDR3 DNA: TGTGCCAGTAGTATAGATTCGTCGGCCTTGGGGGGGTATGGCTACACCTTC
J gene: TRBJ2-6; V gene: TRBV27; clone size: .; D gene: TRBD2; CDR3 protein: CASSPSSGTSGGISGANVLTF; CDR3 DNA: TGTGCCAGCAGTCCATCCTCCGGGACTAGCGGGGGGATCTCTGGGGCCAACGTCCTGACTTTC
J gene: TRBJ2-7; V gene: TRBV28; clone size: .; D gene: TRBD2; CDR3 protein: CASSPGLAGGLYEQYF; CDR3 DNA: TGTGCCAGCAGTCCGGGACTAGCGGGGGGACTTTACGAGCAGTACTTC
J gene: TRBJ2-3; V gene: TRBV28; clone size: .; D gene: TRBD2; CDR3 protein: CASCASGLSTDTQYF; CDR3 DNA: TGTGCCAGTTGTGCTAGCGGGCTAAGCACAGATACGCAGTATTTT
J gene: TRBJ1-1; V gene: TRBV5-1; clone size: .; D gene: TRBD1; CDR3 protein: CASSLATGQRNTEAFF; CDR3 DNA: TGCGCCAGCAGCTTGGCGACGGGACAGCGGAACACTGAAGCTTTCTTT
J gene: TRBJ1-1; V gene: TRBV13; clone size: .; D gene: .; CDR3 protein: CASSLSRGMNTEAFF; CDR3 DNA: TGTGCCAGCAGCTTATCGCGGGGGATGAACACTGAAGCTTTCTTT
J gene: TRBJ2-7; V gene: TRBV7-9; clone size: few; D gene: .; CDR3 protein: CASSSPRTEQYF; CDR3 DNA: TGTGCCAGCAGCTCTCCCCGTACCGAGCAGTACTTC
J gene: TRBJ2-7; V gene: TRBV11-3; clone size: .; D gene: TRBD2; CDR3 protein: CASTSSSGPWEQYF; CDR3 DNA: TGTGCCAGCACCTCCTCTAGCGGACCCTGGGAGCAGTACTTC
J gene: TRBJ2-5; V gene: TRBV2; clone size: .; D gene: TRBD1; CDR3 protein: CASLRGPRETQYF; CDR3 DNA: TGTGCCAGTCTCAGGGGGCCGCGGGAGACCCAGTACTTC
J gene: TRBJ1-5; V gene: TRBV2; clone size: .; D gene: .; CDR3 protein: CASREFGNQPQHF; CDR3 DNA: TGTGCCAGCAGAGAGTTCGGCAATCAGCCCCAGCATTTT
J gene: TRBJ1-1; V gene: TRBV29-1; clone size: .; D gene: .; CDR3 protein: CSVDRNGVEAFF; CDR3 DNA: TGCAGCGTTGACAGGAACGGAGTTGAAGCTTTCTTT
J gene: TRBJ2-5; V gene: TRBV4-1; clone size: .; D gene: TRBD2; CDR3 protein: CASSPGGVVETQYF; CDR3 DNA: TGCGCCAGCAGCCCCGGGGGGGTAGTAGAGACCCAGTACTTC
J gene: TRBJ2-7; V gene: TRBV7-2; clone size: once; D gene: .; CDR3 protein: CASSFGSYSYEQYF; CDR3 DNA: TGTGCCAGCAGCTTTGGTAGCTATTCCTACGAGCAGTACTTC
J gene: TRBJ1-3; V gene: TRBV5-6; clone size: .; D gene: TRBD1; CDR3 protein: CASSLTRTGGNTIYF; CDR3 DNA: TGTGCCAGCAGCCTTACAAGGACAGGGGGAAACACCATATATTTT
J gene: TRBJ2-6; V gene: TRBV27; clone size: .; D gene: .; CDR3 protein: CATYRTGANVLTF; CDR3 DNA: TGTGCCACTTACCGTACTGGGGCCAACGTCCTGACTTTC
J gene: TRBJ1-2; V gene: TRBV2; clone size: .; D gene: .; CDR3 protein: CASSERQVYGYTF; CDR3 DNA: TGTGCCAGCAGTGAAAGGCAGGTCTATGGCTACACCTTC
J gene: TRBJ2-5; V gene: TRBV5-1; clone size: .; D gene: .; CDR3 protein: CASSLKGPETQYF; CDR3 DNA: TGCGCCAGCAGCTTGAAGGGGCCAGAGACCCAGTACTTC